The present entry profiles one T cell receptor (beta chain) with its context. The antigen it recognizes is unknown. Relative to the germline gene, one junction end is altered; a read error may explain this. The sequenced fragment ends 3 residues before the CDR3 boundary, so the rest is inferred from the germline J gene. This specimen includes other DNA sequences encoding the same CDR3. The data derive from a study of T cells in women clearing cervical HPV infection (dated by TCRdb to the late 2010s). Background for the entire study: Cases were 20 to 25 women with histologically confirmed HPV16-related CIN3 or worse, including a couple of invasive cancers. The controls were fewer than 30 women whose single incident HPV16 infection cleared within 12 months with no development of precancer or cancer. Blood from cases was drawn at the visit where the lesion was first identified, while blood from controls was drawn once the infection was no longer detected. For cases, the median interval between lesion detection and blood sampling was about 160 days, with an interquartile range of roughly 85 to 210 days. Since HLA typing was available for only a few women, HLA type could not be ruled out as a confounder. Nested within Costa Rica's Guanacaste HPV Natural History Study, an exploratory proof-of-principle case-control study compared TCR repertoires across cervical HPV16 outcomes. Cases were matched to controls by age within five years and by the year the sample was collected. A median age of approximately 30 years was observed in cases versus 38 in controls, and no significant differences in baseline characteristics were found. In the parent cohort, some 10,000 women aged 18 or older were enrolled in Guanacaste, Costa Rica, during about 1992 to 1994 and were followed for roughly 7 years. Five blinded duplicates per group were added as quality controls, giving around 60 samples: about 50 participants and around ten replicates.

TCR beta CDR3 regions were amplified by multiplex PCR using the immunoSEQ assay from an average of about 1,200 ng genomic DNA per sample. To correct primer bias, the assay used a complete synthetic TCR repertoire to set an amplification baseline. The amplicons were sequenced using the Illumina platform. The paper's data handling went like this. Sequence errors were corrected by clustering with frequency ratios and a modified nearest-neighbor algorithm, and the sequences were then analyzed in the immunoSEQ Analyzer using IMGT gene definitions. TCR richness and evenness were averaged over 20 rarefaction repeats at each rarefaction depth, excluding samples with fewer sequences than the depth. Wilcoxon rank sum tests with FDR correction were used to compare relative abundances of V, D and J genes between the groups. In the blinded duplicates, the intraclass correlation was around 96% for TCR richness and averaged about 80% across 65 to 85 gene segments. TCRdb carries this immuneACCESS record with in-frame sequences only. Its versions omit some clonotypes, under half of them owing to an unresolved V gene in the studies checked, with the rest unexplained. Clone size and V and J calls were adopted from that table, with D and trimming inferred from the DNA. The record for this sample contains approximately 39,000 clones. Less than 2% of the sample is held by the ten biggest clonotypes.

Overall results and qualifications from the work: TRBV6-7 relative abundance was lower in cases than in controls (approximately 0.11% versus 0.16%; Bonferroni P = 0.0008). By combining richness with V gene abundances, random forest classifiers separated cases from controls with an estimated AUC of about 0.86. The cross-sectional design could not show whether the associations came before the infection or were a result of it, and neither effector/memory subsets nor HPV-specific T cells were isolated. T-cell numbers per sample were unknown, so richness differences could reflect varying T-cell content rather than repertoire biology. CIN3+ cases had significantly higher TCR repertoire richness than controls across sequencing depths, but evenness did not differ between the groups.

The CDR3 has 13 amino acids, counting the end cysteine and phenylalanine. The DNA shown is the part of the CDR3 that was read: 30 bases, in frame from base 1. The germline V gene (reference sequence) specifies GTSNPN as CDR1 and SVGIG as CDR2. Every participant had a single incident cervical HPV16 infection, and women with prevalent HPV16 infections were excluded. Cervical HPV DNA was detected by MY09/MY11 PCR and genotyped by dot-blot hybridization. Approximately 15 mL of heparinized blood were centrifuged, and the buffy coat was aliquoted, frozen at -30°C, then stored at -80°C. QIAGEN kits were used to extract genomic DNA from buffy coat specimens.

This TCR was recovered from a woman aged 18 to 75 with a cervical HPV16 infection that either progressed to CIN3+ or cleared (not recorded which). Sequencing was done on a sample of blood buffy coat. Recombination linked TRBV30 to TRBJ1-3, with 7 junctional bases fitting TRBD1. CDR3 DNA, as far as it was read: TGTGCCTGGGAGGGGGCGCCTGGAAACACA. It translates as CAWEGAPGNT. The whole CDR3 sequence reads CAWEGAPGNTIYF.